The 14 T cell receptor beta chains below come from one sample, sequenced in a study of blood T cell repertoires in COVID-19. The protocol was immunoSEQ multiplex PCR, while the TCRdb copy is restricted to in-frame clones and leaves out a portion. The table lists a few hundred thousand clones, approximately 82% of them singletons, with about 3.4% in the top ten. Sequencing input: peripheral blood. These receptors originate from a woman between 18 and 29 years old with acute or convalescent COVID-19.

The chain couples TRBV7-2 to TRBJ2-5; possibly TRBD1 for D (7 bases). CDR3 length: 16 amino acids. Deletions cut 1 base from V and 5 bases from J, with 17 bases between. CDR1 is SGHTA and CDR2 is FQGNSA in the germline V gene. In DNA form, the CDR3 reads TGTGCCAGCAGCTTAGGCGGGACAGTGAAGAGGGAGACCCAGTACTTC. Its translation: CASSLGGTVKRETQYF.

This rearrangement joins TRBV7-8 to TRBJ1-4, with unresolved D. Trimming pared 5 bases from V and 0 bases from J, leaving 7 bases between. The CDR3 is 14 amino acids. Per the germline V gene, CDR1 is SGHVS and CDR2 is FQNEAQ. CDR3 nucleotides: TGTGCCAGCAGCCGAGTTACAACTAATGAAAAACTGTTTTTT. This codes for CASSRVTTNEKLFF.

The CDR3: CASTPGGVSYNEQFF. Here the CDR3 DNA reads TGTGCCAGCACCCCGGGGGGAGTTTCCTACAATGAGCAGTTCTTC. The chain links TRBV6-6 to TRBJ2-1; 7 nucleotides line up with TRBD2. In germline, CDR1 is MNHNY, CDR2 SVGAGI (reference sequence). The CDR3 spans 15 residues. V gave up 7 bases and J gave up 1 base; unmatched junction bases: 7.

The chain employs TRBV7-9 and TRBJ1-1; 10 nucleotides match TRBD1. Germline V lookup: CDR1 SEHNR, CDR2 FQNEAQ (reference sequence). This CDR3 region has 16 residues. The trim removed 0 bases at V and 0 bases at J, leaving 1 base unmatched. The CDR3 DNA sequence: TGTGCCAGCAGCTTAGCCGGGACAGGGGTGAACACTGAAGCTTTCTTT. As protein: CASSLAGTGVNTEAFF.

The J gene is TRBJ1-1, the V gene TRBV4-1; D remains unclear. Germline values: CDR1 MGHRA, CDR2 YSYEKL. The germline V and J ends were trimmed by 0 bases and 2 bases, with 7 bases remaining between them. The CDR3 is 14 residues long. The CDR3: CASSQEHLNTEAFF. CDR3 nucleotide sequence: TGCGCCAGCAGCCAAGAACACCTCAACACTGAAGCTTTCTTT.

This clone was seen more than once but under ten times. This chain connects TRBV19 to TRBJ1-5, with D unresolved. This CDR3 contains 15 residues. In germline, CDR1 is LNHDA, CDR2 SQIVND (reference sequence). V lost 5 bases and J lost 3, with 14 bases in between. CDR3 sequence reads: CASSYTDKYNQPQHF. CDR3 in DNA: TGTGCCAGTAGTTATACAGACAAGTACAATCAGCCCCAGCATTTT.

The V and J genes are TRBV29-1 and TRBJ2-7, with a weak D call TRBD1 (6 bases). Trimming shortened V by 7 bases and J by 2 bases, and 15 bases separated the two germline ends. The CDR3 is 13 amino acids. The V gene's germline CDR1 is SQVTM and CDR2 ANQGSEA. CDR3 loop: CSGLTQGPYEQYF. CDR3 sequence (DNA): TGCAGCGGATTGACACAGGGCCCCTACGAGCAGTACTTC.

There are a few counts of this clone. The chain combines TRBV4-3 with TRBJ2-7; D is ambiguous. Trimming left V 0 bases short and J 3 bases short, with 12 bases between. This CDR3 is 15 amino acids long. Germline values: CDR1 LGHNA, CDR2 YSLEER. The CDR3 nucleotides are TGCGCCAGCAGCCAAGATCGCCAGGCTTACTACGAGCAGTACTTC. It codes for CASSQDRQAYYEQYF.

This clone was observed a few times. The rearrangement uses TRBV10-1 and TRBJ2-1; D ambiguous. CDR1 is WNHNN, CDR2 SYGVQD, per germline (reference sequence). The V gene lost 2 bases and the J gene lost 3 bases, with 5 bases spanning the gap. This CDR3 spans 13 amino acids. For the CDR3, the DNA is TGCGCCAGCAGTGAGCGGGTCTACAATGAGCAGTTCTTC. Its protein is CASSERVYNEQFF.

V is TRBV6-2 or TRBV6-3 and J is TRBJ2-5; tentative D call: TRBD1 (5 bases). CDR3 length equals 15 residues. V was trimmed by 2 bases and J by 0 bases, leaving 10 bases between them. Germline CDR1 reads MNHEY; CDR2 reads SVGEGT. This chain's CDR3 is CASSYIGAYQETQYF. The DNA of the CDR3 is TGTGCCAGCAGTTACATAGGGGCGTACCAAGAGACCCAGTACTTC.

This clone was observed a handful of times. V and J are TRBV11-2 and TRBJ2-7; D gene ambiguous. Germline CDR1 and CDR2: SGHAT and FQNNGV. The CDR3 has 15 amino acids. Trimming left V 2 bases short and J 3 bases short, with 14 bases between. The CDR3 sequence: CASSLLGYSGYEQYF. In DNA, the CDR3 is TGTGCCAGCAGCTTATTGGGCTATTCCGGCTACGAGCAGTACTTC.

V gene TRBV7-8 combines with J gene TRBJ2-1; 9 bases match TRBD2. V lost 1 base and J lost 4; bases outside the gene matches: 8. This CDR3 comprises 17 residues. The germline gives CDR1 SGHVS, CDR2 FQNEAQ. In DNA form, the CDR3 reads TGTGCCAGCAGCTTAGGAGGAGCGGGAGGTACTTACAATGAGCAGTTCTTC. It is translated as CASSLGGAGGTYNEQFF.

The chain is built from TRBV19 and TRBJ2-5; 8 bases are a match to TRBD2. The germline CDR1 and CDR2 sequences are LNHDA and SQIVND (reference sequence). V lost 5 bases, J lost 1 base, and 6 bases stayed unmatched. This CDR3 is built from 15 residues. In DNA, the CDR3 is TGTGCCAGTAGTGCCCTGGCGGGAGGCCAAGAGACCCAGTACTTC. Translation gives CASSALAGGQETQYF.

The genes are TRBV5-1 and TRBJ2-2; 7 nucleotides align to TRBD1. Germline CDR1 SGHRS, CDR2 YFSETQ. The V segment lost 0 bases and the J segment 6 bases; nucleotides outside the gene matches: 5. The CDR3 length is 15 residues. The CDR3 sequence: CASSLGTGSSGELFF. CDR3 bases: TGCGCCAGCAGCTTGGGGACAGGTAGTTCCGGGGAGCTGTTTTTT.